What follows are 2 T cell receptor beta chains derived from one specimen sequenced in a study of blood T cell repertoires in COVID-19. The data were produced by immunoSEQ multiplex PCR, yet TCRdb's version contains in-frame clones alone and is incomplete. The table shows fewer than 150,000 clones, with over 75% occurring only once. The sample comprised peripheral blood. Receptors originate from a man aged 45-65 years with acute or convalescent COVID-19.

This clone was seen only once. This chain joins TRBV6-5 and TRBJ2-2, with a possible D match to TRBD2 (6 bases). With 6 bases removed from V and 1 base from J, the gap between germline ends came to 12 bases. This CDR3 has 15 residues. CDR1 MNHEY and CDR2 SVGAGI come from the germline V gene. The CDR3 DNA reads TGTGCCAGCAGGAGGGAGGCAATGAACACCGGGGAGCTGTTTTTT. It translates to CASRREAMNTGELFF.

The chain is built from TRBV6-1 and TRBJ2-7; 10 nucleotides match TRBD1. Germline V CDR1 and CDR2: MNHNS, SASEGT. J gave up 3 bases and V 2 bases, and 4 bases lay outside the gene matches. This CDR3 spans 15 amino acids. The CDR3 protein is CASSERDRGGYEQYF. Here the CDR3 DNA reads TGTGCCAGCAGTGAAAGGGACAGGGGCGGCTACGAGCAGTACTTC.